These 21 T cell receptor beta chains originate from one sample sequenced in a study of T cell changes during pregnancy in multiple sclerosis. The repertoire was sequenced with immunoSEQ multiplex PCR; TCRdb's copy has only in-frame clones and lacks some. The sample has roughly 38,000 clones, about 90% seen once. The sequencing here drew on CD4+ T cells from peripheral blood mononuclear cells, taken in the second trimester of pregnancy. Receptors were obtained from a female donor in good health, enrolled as a control in a pregnancy study.

This clone has only one observation. The chain joins TRBV27 to TRBJ1-2; no reliable D call. Germline V gene sequence: CDR1 MNHEY, CDR2 SMNVEV (reference sequence). Trimming cost V 0 bases and J 5 bases, with 10 bases left between them. The CDR3 extends over 14 amino acids. CDR3 residues: CASSLSPRIYGYTF. CDR3 bases: TGTGCCAGCAGTTTATCCCCCAGGATTTATGGCTACACCTTC.

The CDR3 loop reads CASSLLGTSTDTQYF. As DNA, the CDR3 is TGCGCCAGCAGCTTGTTAGGGACTAGCACAGATACGCAGTATTTT. The chain employs TRBV5-1 and TRBJ2-3; D may be TRBD2 (6 bases). Germline assignment: CDR1 SGHRS and CDR2 YFSETQ. CDR3 size: 15 residues. V was cut by 1 base and J by 0 bases, with 9 bases left in between.

The V gene is TRBV11-3, the J gene TRBJ2-1, with D possibly being TRBD2 (6 bases). This CDR3 region has 15 residues. CDR1 and CDR2 (germline): SGHNT, YENEEA. V lost 4 bases to trimming and J lost 4 bases, with 14 bases between them. The CDR3 loop reads CASSSPGLPYNEQFF. The CDR3 DNA follows: TGTGCCAGCAGCTCCCCGGGACTTCCTTACAATGAGCAGTTCTTC.

V is TRBV18 and J is TRBJ2-2, with 9 positions matching TRBD1. Trimming removed 6 bases from V and 0 bases from J; junction bases left unmatched: 8. Germline CDR1 is KGHSH and CDR2 is LQKENI. This CDR3 contains 17 residues. The CDR3 sequence is CASSLTGGYPNTGELFF. The CDR3 DNA reads as TGTGCCAGCTCGCTGACAGGGGGTTACCCGAACACCGGGGAGCTGTTTTTT.

This sequence joins TRBV29-1 and TRBJ1-3; tentative D call: TRBD1 (5 bases). The CDR3 is made up of 12 amino acids. Germline V CDR1 and CDR2: SQVTM, ANQGSEA. The V end was cut by 4 bases, the J end by 4 bases, with 8 bases between. In nucleotides, the CDR3 is TGCAGCGTTGTTTCAGGGGGAAACACCATATATTTT. The encoded protein is CSVVSGGNTIYF.

V usage is TRBV5-4 and J usage is TRBJ2-5; no definite D call. The CDR3 is 11 amino acids. The V and J ends lost 2 bases and 5 bases respectively, with 4 bases between them. CDR1 is SGHNT and CDR2 is YYREEE in the germline V gene (reference sequence). CDR3 bases: TGTGCCAGCAGCTTTATGGAGACCCAGTACTTC. This sequence encodes CASSFMETQYF.

The chain carries TRBV11-2 and TRBJ1-1; D is uncertain. Trimming took 5 bases from V and 3 from J, leaving 10 bases between them. The CDR3 has 13 amino acids. Per the germline V gene, CDR1 is SGHAT and CDR2 is FQNNGV. The CDR3 DNA sequence: TGTGCCAGCAGCGCTCATTTAGACACTGAAGCTTTCTTT. Its translation: CASSAHLDTEAFF.

This chain connects TRBV5-1 to TRBJ1-6, with TRBD1 identical over 7 bases. There are 15 residues in the CDR3. After removal of 4 bases from V and 5 bases from J, the junction contained 6 bases not matched to a gene. CDR1 is SGHRS, CDR2 YFSETQ, per germline. CDR3 nucleotides: TGCGCCAGCAGCCTACAGGGGTTCGATAATTCACCCCTCCACTTT. Protein product: CASSLQGFDNSPLHF. The whole variable domain, remainder taken from reference TRBV5-1 and TRBJ1-6, is KAGVTQTPRYLIKTRGQQVTLSCSPISGHRSVSWYQQTPGQGLQFLFEYFSETQRNKGNFPGRFSGRQFSNSRSEMNVSTLELGDSALYLCASSLQGFDNSPLHFGNGTRLTVT.

The chain couples TRBV25-1 to TRBJ1-2, with D maybe TRBD1 (6 bases). The CDR3 totals 17 residues. V was cut by 1 base and J by 2 bases, with 17 bases left in between. Germline values: CDR1 MGHDK, CDR2 SYGVNS. CDR3: CASSEFEGLGANYGYTF. CDR3 DNA sequence: TGTGCCAGCAGTGAATTCGAGGGTTTGGGGGCAAACTATGGCTACACCTTC.

The chain has TRBV15 and TRBJ1-2; 11 bases align to TRBD1. Per germline, CDR1 LNHNV and CDR2 YYDKDF (reference sequence). The CDR3 totals 15 residues. With V trimmed by 5 bases and J by 4 bases, 6 bases remained unmatched. CDR3 coding DNA: TGTGCCACCAGCCGCGGGACAGGGGGGAGCTATGGCTACACCTTC. As protein: CATSRGTGGSYGYTF.

This clone is medium-sized within its sample. The CDR3 spells CAWSVRDRGSGYTF. The CDR3 DNA sequence: TGTGCCTGGAGTGTACGGGACAGGGGAAGTGGCTACACCTTC. The gene calls are TRBV30 and TRBJ1-2, with TRBD1 identical over 10 bases. The junction had 5 bases not matched to a gene; V was cut back by 0 bases and J by 7 bases. From germline, CDR1 is GTSNPN and CDR2 SVGIG (reference sequence). The CDR3 totals 14 residues.

The chain recombines TRBV6-5 with TRBJ2-7; a weak D match, TRBD1 (6 bases). Looked up from germline, CDR1 is MNHEY and CDR2 is SVGAGI. V gave up 6 bases and J gave up 5 bases, with 17 bases separating them. This CDR3 has 14 amino acids. The CDR3 coding sequence is TGTGCCAGCAGCCCTCCAGGCAGGGGTCACGAGCAGTACTTC. Its protein product is CASSPPGRGHEQYF.

The V and J genes are TRBV7-2 and TRBJ2-5, with D hard to call. Trimming stripped 1 base from V and 4 bases from J, with 10 bases between. The CDR3 sequence is 14 residues long. Germline assignment: CDR1 SGHTA and CDR2 FQGNSA. The CDR3, as DNA: TGTGCCAGCAGCTTAGTTGGTACTTTAGAGACCCAGTACTTC. Its translation: CASSLVGTLETQYF. Combining the CDR3 with reference TRBV7-2 and TRBJ2-5 gives the whole variable domain GAGVSQSPSNKVTEKGKDVELRCDPISGHTALYWYRQSLGQGLEFLIYFQGNSAPDKSGLPSDRFSAERTGGSVSTLTIQRTQQEDSAVYLCASSLVGTLETQYFGPGTRLLVL.

This clone was seen once. The V call is TRBV5-6, the J call TRBJ2-2; TRBD1 agrees at 7 bases. The J segment lost 5 bases and the V segment lost 4 bases, leaving 8 bases of the junction unmatched. Germline-derived CDR1 and CDR2 are SGHDT and YYEEEE. The CDR3 has 15 amino acids. In DNA, the CDR3 is TGTGCCAGCAGCCCACTCGGACAGGAAACCGGGGAGCTGTTTTTT. Amino acid sequence: CASSPLGQETGELFF.

This clone was seen a single time. V usage is TRBV18 and J usage is TRBJ1-1; D gene ambiguous. This CDR3 is 12 amino acids long. The germline CDR1 and CDR2 sequences are KGHSH and LQKENI. V lost 6 bases, J lost 2 bases, and 7 bases lay in between. The CDR3 spells CASSESNTEAFF. The CDR3 DNA reads as TGTGCCAGCTCGGAGAGTAACACTGAAGCTTTCTTT.

The chain couples TRBV6-6 to TRBJ1-4; 9 bases are shared with TRBD1. The J segment lost 8 bases and the V segment lost 5 bases, leaving 6 bases of the junction unmatched. This CDR3 has 14 residues. The V gene's germline CDR1 is MNHNY and CDR2 SVGAGI (reference sequence). CDR3: CASSRRDREEKLFF. CDR3 bases: TGTGCCAGCAGTCGCCGGGACAGGGAGGAAAAACTGTTTTTT.

V usage is TRBV27 and J usage is TRBJ1-5; TRBD1 matches 7 bases. Trimming removed 4 bases from V and 5 bases from J; junction bases left unmatched: 8. The CDR3 extends over 15 amino acids. CDR1 and CDR2 (germline): MNHEY, SMNVEV (reference sequence). CDR3 coding DNA: TGTGCCAGCAGTTCGGGGGACAGTTGGGATCAGCCCCAGCATTTT. Translation gives CASSSGDSWDQPQHF.

The chain recombines TRBV7-2 with TRBJ2-1; D is ambiguous. Trimming pared 4 bases from V and 0 bases from J, leaving 13 bases between. The CDR3 runs 16 residues. Per the germline V gene, CDR1 is SGHTA and CDR2 is FQGNSA. The DNA for the CDR3 is TGTGCCAGCAGCTCACCTTTTTTTAGCTCCTACAATGAGCAGTTCTTC. The encoded protein is CASSSPFFSSYNEQFF.

V usage is TRBV14 and J usage is TRBJ2-4; 7 bases are shared with TRBD1. The CDR3 is 17 amino acids. V was clipped by 4 bases and J by 2 bases; unmatched bases: 11. The germline CDR1 and CDR2 sequences are SGHDN and FVKESK. For the CDR3, the DNA is TGTGCCAGCAGCCCGGCATACAGGGGCCGAACCAAAAACATTCAGTACTTC. As protein: CASSPAYRGRTKNIQYF.

The rearrangement joins TRBV4-2 to TRBJ1-2; TRBD1 agrees at 7 bases. CDR3 length: 15 amino acids. With V trimmed by 0 bases and J by 5 bases, 6 bases remained unmatched. The germline CDR1 and CDR2 sequences are LGHNA and YNFKEQ. DNA for the CDR3: TGTGCCAGCAGCCAAGAACCGGGACAGACTTATGGCTACACCTTC. This encodes CASSQEPGQTYGYTF.

J is TRBJ2-1 and V is TRBV5-4; weak D call: TRBD2 (6 bases). The CDR3 is 16 residues long. V dropped 6 bases and J dropped 9 bases, with 25 bases sitting between them. Germline CDR1 is SGHNT and CDR2 is YYREEE (reference sequence). CDR3 coding DNA: TGTGCCAGCATCGATTCGACTAGGAGGGACTCGGGTGAGCAGTTCTTC. Translating it yields CASIDSTRRDSGEQFF.